The 26 T cell receptor beta chains presented below share a single source sample, sequenced in a study of neurological immune-mediated disorders (dated by TCRdb to about 2019). Read against the paper, the sample's time point label means: longitudinal time-point 3. Preparation of the library involved 5' RACE. The reads were generated on an Illumina HiSeq 2500. The public reads were run again by TCRdb, first through fastp at Q25 and then through MiXCR, and only productive beta chains were kept. Identical CDR3 proteins give one entry, which carries the most common genes and DNA. The sample profile shows 43,000 or so distinct CDR3 sequences; approximately 15% of them were found once. About an eighth of the sample comes from the top ten. The specimen was PBMCs. All receptors derive from a young man in good health.

There are many counts of this clonotype. V and J are TRBV5-1 and TRBJ2-1; D is perhaps TRBD2 (5 bases). The CDR3 covers 13 residues. V was cut by 2 bases and J by 6 bases, with 9 bases left in between. Per germline, CDR1 SGHRS and CDR2 YFSETQ. The CDR3 DNA is TGCGCCAGCAGCTTAGTACTAGTCAATGAGCAGTTCTTC. Residues: CASSLVLVNEQFF.

Many counts were recorded for this clonotype. The J gene is TRBJ2-3, the V gene TRBV24-1; TRBD2 matches 14 bases. This CDR3 contains 17 residues. From germline, CDR1 is KGHDR and CDR2 SFDVKD. Trimming took 5 bases from V and 4 from J; bases not matched to a gene: 7. CDR3 coding DNA: TGTGCCACCAGTGGCCCGACTAGCGGGAGGGCCCCAGATACGCAGTATTTT. Encoded protein: CATSGPTSGRAPDTQYF.

A few counts support this clonotype. V is TRBV5-6 and J is TRBJ2-1; 8 bases match TRBD1. V gave up 2 bases and J gave up 10 bases; unmatched junction bases: 5. This CDR3 spans 13 amino acids. Germline V gene lookup returns CDR1 SGHDT and CDR2 YYEEEE. The CDR3 sequence is CASSFLDREEQFF. CDR3 DNA: TGTGCCAGCAGCTTTTTGGACAGGGAAGAGCAGTTCTTC. Drawing the rest from reference TRBV5-6 and TRBJ2-1, the complete variable domain is DAGVTQSPTHLIKTRGQQVTLRCSPKSGHDTVSWYQQALGQGPQFIFQYYEEEERQRGNFPDRFSGHQFPNYSSELNVNALLLGDSALYLCASSFLDREEQFFGPGTRLTVL.

As for this clonotype: This may be a read error, as it is one base from a much larger clone. V and J are TRBV21-1 and TRBJ2-7. TRBV21-1 is marked as a pseudogene. The CDR3 loop spans 12 amino acids. CDR3 DNA sequence: TGTGCCAGCAGCCAAGACAGAGGAGAGCAGTACTTC. Amino acids: CASSQDRGEQYF.

This clonotype was seen ten or more times. This chain uses TRBV4-1 with TRBJ2-5; 9 nucleotides line up with TRBD2. Germline V gene sequence: CDR1 MGHRA, CDR2 YSYEKL. The trim removed 1 base at V and 1 base at J, leaving 13 bases unmatched. The CDR3 is made up of 19 amino acids. The CDR3 DNA follows: TGCGCCAGCAGCCAAGGAGTACTAGCGGGCCAGCGGGGCCAAGAGACCCAGTACTTC. Protein: CASSQGVLAGQRGQETQYF.

In this sample, this clonotype turned up many times. This chain joins TRBV20-1 and TRBJ2-7; possible D gene TRBD1, 6 bases. This CDR3 has 15 amino acids. Germline assignment: CDR1 DFQATT and CDR2 SNEGSKA (reference sequence). V lost 0 bases to trimming and J lost 2 bases, with 14 bases between them. This CDR3 is CSARDFWDNPYEQYF. The CDR3 DNA follows: TGCAGTGCTAGAGATTTTTGGGACAACCCCTACGAGCAGTACTTC.

There are many counts of this clonotype. The V gene is TRBV4-1, the J gene TRBJ1-2, with a possible D match to TRBD1 (5 bases). The V gene's germline CDR1 is MGHRA and CDR2 YSYEKL. This CDR3 region has 15 residues. V was trimmed by 0 bases and J by 4 bases, leaving 12 bases between them. The CDR3 DNA follows: TGCGCCAGCAGCCAAGAAGCGACAGATCTCTATGGCTACACCTTC. Protein product: CASSQEATDLYGYTF.

There are many counts of this clonotype. The CDR3: CASSQVGGSYEQYF. The CDR3 region has the DNA TGTGCCAGCAGCCAAGTTGGAGGCTCCTACGAGCAGTACTTC. The chain carries TRBV4-2 and TRBJ2-7, with a weak D call TRBD2 (5 bases). V shed 1 base and J shed 0 bases, with 7 bases lying between them. This CDR3 contains 14 residues. Germline-derived CDR1 and CDR2 are LGHNA and YNFKEQ.

In its sample, this clonotype was seen many times. The J gene is TRBJ2-1, the V gene TRBV27; D ambiguous. The CDR3 has 13 residues. The germline CDR1 and CDR2 sequences are MNHEY and SMNVEV (reference sequence). The germline V and J ends were trimmed by 5 bases and 9 bases, with 14 bases remaining between them. The CDR3 DNA is TGTGCCAGCAGTCCCAAACCCCGACGTGAGCAGTTCTTC. This translates into CASSPKPRREQFF.

This clonotype turned up a few times. The chain links TRBV7-2 to TRBJ2-7; 7 nucleotides line up with TRBD1. This CDR3 has 15 residues. V lost 6 bases and J lost 0; bases outside the gene matches: 8. Germline CDR1 is SGHTA and CDR2 is FQGNSA. CDR3 sequence (DNA): TGTGCCAGCAGTTGGCCGGGACAGCCCTCCTACGAGCAGTACTTC. This codes for CASSWPGQPSYEQYF. Filled out from reference TRBV7-2 and TRBJ2-7, the complete variable domain reads GAGVSQSPSNKVTEKGKDVELRCDPISGHTALYWYRQSLGQGLEFLIYFQGNSAPDKSGLPSDRFSAERTGGSVSTLTIQRTQQEDSAVYLCASSWPGQPSYEQYFGPGTRLTVT.

This clonotype was found many times. This chain uses TRBV28 with TRBJ2-7, with D unresolved. There are 12 residues in the CDR3. V lost 5 bases and J 2 bases, leaving 7 bases between the germline ends. Germline V lookup: CDR1 MDHEN, CDR2 SYDVKM. The CDR3 DNA is TGTGCCAGCAGTCCCTCGGCCTACGAGCAGTACTTC. Amino acids: CASSPSAYEQYF. Variable domain in full (rest from reference TRBV28 and TRBJ2-7): DVKVTQSSRYLVKRTGEKVFLECVQDMDHENMFWYRQDPGLGLRLIYFSYDVKMKEKGDIPEGYSVSREKKERFSLILESASTNQTSMYLCASSPSAYEQYFGPGTRLTVT.

The chain couples TRBV7-2 to TRBJ2-3; D possibly corresponds to TRBD2 (5 bases). The V end was cut by 3 bases, the J end by 3 bases, with 13 bases between. The CDR3 spans 15 residues. Germline values: CDR1 SGHTA, CDR2 FQGNSA. CDR3 sequence reads: CASSFRTLATDTQYF. The DNA of the CDR3 is TGTGCCAGCAGCTTTCGGACTCTGGCGACAGATACGCAGTATTTT. Full variable domain (remainder filled in from reference TRBV7-2 and TRBJ2-3): GAGVSQSPSNKVTEKGKDVELRCDPISGHTALYWYRQSLGQGLEFLIYFQGNSAPDKSGLPSDRFSAERTGGSVSTLTIQRTQQEDSAVYLCASSFRTLATDTQYFGPGTRLTVL.

This clonotype was seen repeatedly, ten times or more. This sequence joins TRBV12-3 or TRBV12-4 and TRBJ1-5, with D maybe TRBD1 (5 bases). The CDR3 totals 13 residues. V was trimmed by 6 bases and J by 7 bases, leaving 13 bases between them. The CDR3, as DNA: TGTGCCAGCAGCGCCTCGGGGGTGCAGCCCCAGCATTTT. Translated, it gives CASSASGVQPQHF.

This clonotype was recorded many times. The rearrangement joins TRBV5-1 to TRBJ2-2, with D tentatively TRBD2 (6 bases). Germline CDR1 reads SGHRS; CDR2 reads YFSETQ. V lost 7 bases and J 1 base, leaving 14 bases between the germline ends. CDR3 length: 15 amino acids. In DNA form, the CDR3 reads TGCGCCAGCGGAAGTCTGCGGGAGAACACCGGGGAGCTGTTTTTT. Protein sequence: CASGSLRENTGELFF.

This clonotype was recorded many times. The chain couples TRBV10-2 to TRBJ1-1, with D hard to call. Deletions cut 0 bases from V and 5 bases from J, with 13 bases between. Germline values: CDR1 WSHSY, CDR2 SAAADI. The CDR3 has 15 residues. Written as DNA, the CDR3 is TGCGCCAGCAGTGAGTCGGGCTTACTTGGGACTGAAGCTTTCTTT. Residues: CASSESGLLGTEAFF.

This clonotype was found many times. The chain carries TRBV5-5 and TRBJ2-1, with no clear D. CDR1 is SGHKS and CDR2 is YYEKEE in the germline V gene (reference sequence). V lost 4 bases, J lost 0 bases, and 11 bases lay in between. The length of the CDR3 is 15 residues. The CDR3 coding sequence is TGTGCCAGCAGCCCTTTGTGGGTCTCCTACAATGAGCAGTTCTTC. Its translation is CASSPLWVSYNEQFF.

The sample holds many counts of this clonotype. The chain recombines TRBV20-1 with TRBJ1-1; D perhaps matches TRBD1 (5 bases). Germline-derived CDR1 and CDR2 are DFQATT and SNEGSKA (reference sequence). The length of the CDR3 is 14 residues. The ends were cut back, 0 bases at V and 0 bases at J, with 8 bases in the middle. The CDR3 DNA is TGCAGTGCTAGAGAACTGACAGTGAACACTGAAGCTTTCTTT. It codes for CSARELTVNTEAFF.

This clonotype was seen repeatedly, ten times or more. V and J are TRBV28 and TRBJ1-3; D is perhaps TRBD1 (5 bases). The CDR3 loop spans 14 amino acids. The ends were cut back, 5 bases at V and 4 bases at J, with 12 bases in the middle. Germline lookup yields CDR1 MDHEN and CDR2 SYDVKM. CDR3 loop: CASSVRGVGNTIYF. The CDR3 nucleotides read TGTGCCAGCAGTGTACGGGGGGTCGGAAACACCATATATTTT.

Many counts were recorded for this clonotype. The chain has TRBV5-1 and TRBJ2-7, with 9 nucleotides matching TRBD2. Germline values: CDR1 SGHRS, CDR2 YFSETQ. The CDR3 consists of 15 residues. The V and J ends lost 4 bases and 6 bases, in that order; junction bases with no gene match: 11. The CDR3 loop reads CASSPVAGAPGEQYF. Here the CDR3 DNA reads TGCGCCAGCAGCCCGGTAGCGGGAGCGCCGGGCGAGCAGTACTTC.

There are many counts of this clonotype. This chain links TRBV18 with TRBJ2-7; D unclear. The CDR3 runs 14 residues. V was shortened by 3 bases and J by 3 bases, with 12 bases between the two germline ends. Germline CDR1 and CDR2: KGHSH and LQKENI. The CDR3 here is CASSPQQKDYEQYF. The CDR3, as DNA: TGTGCCAGCTCACCTCAGCAAAAGGACTACGAGCAGTACTTC.

This clonotype came up many times. The chain joins TRBV28 to TRBJ2-7, with D tentatively TRBD1 (5 bases). The CDR3 runs 13 residues. Germline CDR1 is MDHEN and CDR2 is SYDVKM. Trimming removed 6 bases from V and 0 bases from J, with 9 bases in between. As DNA, the CDR3 is TGTGCCAGCAGACCCGACAGCTCCTACGAGCAGTACTTC. It encodes CASRPDSSYEQYF.

The sample holds many counts of this clonotype. This sequence joins TRBV29-1 and TRBJ2-1, with D unclear. Trimming took off 4 bases at V and 9 bases at J, with 13 bases between the two ends. The CDR3 covers 12 residues. The germline CDR1 and CDR2 sequences are SQVTM and ANQGSEA. Here the CDR3 reads CSVVSGPGEQFF. The CDR3 DNA reads TGCAGCGTTGTATCAGGCCCTGGTGAGCAGTTCTTC.

With regard to this clonotype: This may come from a read error, since a much larger clone is one base off. This chain connects TRBV2 to TRBJ2-2; 7 nucleotides agree with TRBD1. The germline gives CDR1 SNHLY, CDR2 FYNNEI. This CDR3 is 13 amino acids long. CDR3 in amino acids: CASRQGSTGEMFF. CDR3 nucleotides: TGTGCCAGCAGACAGGGGAGCACCGGGGAGATGTTTTTT.

This clonotype was counted once. The chain employs TRBV12-3 or TRBV12-4 and TRBJ2-1; 13 bases match TRBD2. This CDR3 has 15 residues. The CDR3 sequence is CDRRPGLAGPNEQFF. The CDR3, as DNA: TGTGACAGGCGCCCGGGACTAGCGGGACCAAATGAGCAGTTCTTC.

The V call is TRBV18, the J call TRBJ1-4, with D perhaps TRBD1 (6 bases). This CDR3 has 16 residues. Trimming took off 2 bases at V and 5 bases at J, with 15 bases between the two ends. Germline V CDR1 and CDR2: KGHSH, LQKENI. CDR3 region: CASSPVFGGTNEKLFF. CDR3 DNA: TGTGCCAGCTCACCAGTATTTGGAGGGACAAATGAAAAACTGTTTTTT.

The rearrangement links TRBV9 to TRBJ1-6; 9 positions agree with TRBD1. This CDR3 has 16 amino acids. Trimming cost V 0 bases and J 7 bases; bases outside gene matches: 5. From germline, CDR1 is SGDLS and CDR2 YYNGEE. The CDR3 bases are TGTGCCAGCAGCGTAGGGGGTACAGGGGGCAATTCACCCCTCCACTTT. It specifies CASSVGGTGGNSPLHF.